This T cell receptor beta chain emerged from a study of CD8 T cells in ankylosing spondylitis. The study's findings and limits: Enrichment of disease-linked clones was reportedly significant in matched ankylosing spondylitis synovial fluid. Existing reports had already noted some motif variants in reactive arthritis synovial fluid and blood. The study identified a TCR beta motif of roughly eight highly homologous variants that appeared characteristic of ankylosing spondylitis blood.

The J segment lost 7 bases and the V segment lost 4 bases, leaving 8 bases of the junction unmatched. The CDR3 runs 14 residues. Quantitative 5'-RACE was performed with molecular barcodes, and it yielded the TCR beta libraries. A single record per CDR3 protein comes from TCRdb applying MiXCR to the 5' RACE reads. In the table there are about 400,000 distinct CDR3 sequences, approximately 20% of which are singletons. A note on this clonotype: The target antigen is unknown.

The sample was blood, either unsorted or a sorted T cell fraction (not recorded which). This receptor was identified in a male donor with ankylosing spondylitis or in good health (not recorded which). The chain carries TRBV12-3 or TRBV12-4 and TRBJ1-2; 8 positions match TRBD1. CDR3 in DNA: TGTGCCAGCAGTTACACTACAGGGGGATCTGGCTACACCTTC. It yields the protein CASSYTTGGSGYTF.